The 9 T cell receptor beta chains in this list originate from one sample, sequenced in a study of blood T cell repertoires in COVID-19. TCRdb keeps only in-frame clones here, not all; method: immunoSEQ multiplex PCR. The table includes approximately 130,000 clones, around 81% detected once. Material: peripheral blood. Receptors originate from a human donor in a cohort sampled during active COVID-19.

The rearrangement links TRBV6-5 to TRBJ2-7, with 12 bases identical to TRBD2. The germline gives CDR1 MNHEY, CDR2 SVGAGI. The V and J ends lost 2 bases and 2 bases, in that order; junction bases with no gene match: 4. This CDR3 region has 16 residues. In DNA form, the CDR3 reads TGTGCCAGCAGTTACGGCCTAGCGGGGGGGACCTACGAGCAGTACTTC. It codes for CASSYGLAGGTYEQYF.

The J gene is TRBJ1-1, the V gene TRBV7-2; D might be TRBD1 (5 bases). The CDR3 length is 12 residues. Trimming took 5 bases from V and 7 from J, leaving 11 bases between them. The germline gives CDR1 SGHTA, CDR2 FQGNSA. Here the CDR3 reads CASSRWGVEAFF. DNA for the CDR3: TGTGCCAGCAGCCGCTGGGGGGTTGAAGCTTTCTTT.

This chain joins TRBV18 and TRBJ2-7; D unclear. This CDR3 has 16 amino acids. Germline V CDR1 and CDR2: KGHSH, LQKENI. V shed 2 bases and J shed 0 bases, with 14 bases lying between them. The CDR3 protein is CASSPIVGGSSYEQYF. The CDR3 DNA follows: TGTGCCAGCTCACCAATCGTTGGCGGCAGCTCCTACGAGCAGTACTTC.

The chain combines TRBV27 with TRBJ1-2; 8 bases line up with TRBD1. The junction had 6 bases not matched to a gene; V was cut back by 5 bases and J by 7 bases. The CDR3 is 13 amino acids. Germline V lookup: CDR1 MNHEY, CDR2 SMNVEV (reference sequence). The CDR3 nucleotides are TGTGCCAGCAGTACTCGGACAGGGCGTGGCTACACCTTC. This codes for CASSTRTGRGYTF.

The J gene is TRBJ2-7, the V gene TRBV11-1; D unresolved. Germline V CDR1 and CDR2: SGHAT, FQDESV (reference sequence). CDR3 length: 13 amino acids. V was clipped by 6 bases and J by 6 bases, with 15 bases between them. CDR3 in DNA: TGTGCCAGCAGTCAAATCCGGTCTGGCGAGCAGTACTTC. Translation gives CASSQIRSGEQYF.

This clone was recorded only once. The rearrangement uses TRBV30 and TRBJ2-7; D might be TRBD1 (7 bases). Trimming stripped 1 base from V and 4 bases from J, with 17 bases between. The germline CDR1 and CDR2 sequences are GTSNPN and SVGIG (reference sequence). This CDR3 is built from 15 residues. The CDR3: CAWSGVAGGLYEQYF. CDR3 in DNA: TGTGCCTGGAGTGGGGTGGCAGGGGGGCTATACGAGCAGTACTTC. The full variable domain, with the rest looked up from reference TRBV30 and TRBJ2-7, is SQTIHQWPATLVQPVGSPLSLECTVEGTSNPNLYWYRQAAGRGLQLLFYSVGIGQISSEVPQNLSASRPQDRQFILSSKKLLLSDSGFYLCAWSGVAGGLYEQYFGPGTRLTVT.

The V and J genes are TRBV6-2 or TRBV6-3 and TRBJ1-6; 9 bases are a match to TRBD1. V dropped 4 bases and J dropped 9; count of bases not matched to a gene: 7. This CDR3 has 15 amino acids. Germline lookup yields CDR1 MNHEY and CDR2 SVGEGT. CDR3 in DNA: TGTGCCAGCAGTTCACTAGGACAGGGGAGTTCACCCCTCCACTTT. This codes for CASSSLGQGSSPLHF.

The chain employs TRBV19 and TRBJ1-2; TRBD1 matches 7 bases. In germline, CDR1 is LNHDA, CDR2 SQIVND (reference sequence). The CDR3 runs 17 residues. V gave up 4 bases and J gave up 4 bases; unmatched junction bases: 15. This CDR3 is CASSTDRSRYVGYGYTF. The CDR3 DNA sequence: TGTGCCAGTAGTACGGACAGGAGCCGCTATGTGGGCTATGGCTACACCTTC.

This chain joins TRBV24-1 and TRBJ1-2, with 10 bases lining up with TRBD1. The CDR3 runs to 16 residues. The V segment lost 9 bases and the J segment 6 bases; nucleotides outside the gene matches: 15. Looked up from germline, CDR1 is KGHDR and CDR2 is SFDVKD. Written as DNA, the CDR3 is TGTGCCACCCCAAGGGGGACGACAGGGGGCGCGAATGGCTACACCTTC. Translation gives CATPRGTTGGANGYTF.